The T cell receptor (beta chain) described here comes from a study of blood T cell repertoires in COVID-19. The data were produced by immunoSEQ multiplex PCR, yet TCRdb's version contains in-frame clones alone and is incomplete. The sample records some 80,000 clones, 80% to 90% being singletons. The V and J ends lost 10 bases and 2 bases respectively, with 12 bases between them. Germline CDR1 reads LNHDA; CDR2 reads SQIVND (reference sequence). CDR3 length: 14 residues. This chain joins TRBV19 and TRBJ2-6; D is possibly TRBD2 (5 bases). The receptor was isolated from a man in his sixties with COVID-19, enrolled during active disease. Sequencing used peripheral blood. The CDR3 DNA reads as TGTGCCACTCAAGAGGGCCCTGGGGCCAACGTCCTGACTTTC. Protein product: CATQEGPGANVLTF.